This TCR beta chain was obtained from a study of control samples from healthy donors and cancer patients. Assay: immunoSEQ multiplex PCR; the TCRdb copy retains only in-frame clones and omits some. The table has about 83,000 clones, around 91% seen once. The TCR originated in a man in his fifties in good health. Sequencing was done on a sample of blood.

The CDR3: CASSVFGFGEQYF. The CDR3 region has the DNA TGTGCCAGCAGCGTATTTGGGTTTGGAGAGCAGTACTTC. V and J are TRBV9 and TRBJ2-7; D remains ambiguous. The CDR3 is made up of 13 amino acids. Germline V gene lookup returns CDR1 SGDLS and CDR2 YYNGEE. V was clipped by 1 base and J by 7 bases, with 12 bases between them.